Presented here are 5 T cell receptor beta chains from one specimen sequenced in a study of TIL therapy for anti-PD-1-resistant metastatic lung cancer. The time point is: pre-treatment sample, taken before nivolumab and TIL therapy. Most excised metastases sampled were pleural nodules or supraclavicular lymph nodes. Sequencing used immunoSEQ v3. Some clones are missing from TCRdb's copy, which holds only in-frame ones; the method was immunoSEQ multiplex PCR. The data contain about 26,000 clones, around 77% of them singletons. Sequences were derived from tumor tissue, sampled at baseline. The receptors originated from a person aged 25-85 years with non-small cell lung cancer.

J is TRBJ2-1 and V is TRBV19; 10 nucleotides agree with TRBD2. CDR3 size: 18 residues. The ends lost 3 bases at V and 4 bases at J; junction bases unmatched: 12. CDR1 and CDR2 (germline): LNHDA, SQIVND (reference sequence). CDR3 loop: CASSIVLWSGGAYNEQFF. The CDR3 DNA is TGTGCCAGTAGTATCGTACTTTGGAGCGGGGGGGCATACAATGAGCAGTTCTTC.

This rearrangement joins TRBV9 to TRBJ2-1, with D possibly TRBD1 on 6 matching bases. V was trimmed by 3 bases and J by 5 bases, leaving 21 bases between them. Per the germline V gene, CDR1 is SGDLS and CDR2 is YYNGEE. This CDR3 is built from 17 residues. Here the CDR3 DNA reads TGTGCCAGCAGCGGGGGTACCACAGGGATAGCAAACAATGAGCAGTTCTTC. Translated: CASSGGTTGIANNEQFF.

This clone was seen only a few times. V is TRBV18 and J is TRBJ1-1; TRBD1 matches 8 bases. Trimming at V came to 1 base and at J to 3 bases, leaving 7 bases not matched to a gene. The CDR3 spans 16 residues. Germline loops: CDR1 KGHSH, CDR2 LQKENI. The CDR3 loop reads CASSPQDRVVDTEAFF. CDR3 nucleotides: TGTGCCAGCTCACCACAGGACAGGGTAGTCGACACTGAAGCTTTCTTT.

CDR3 loop: CASSRNEKLFF. DNA for the CDR3: TGTGCCAGCAGTCGTAATGAAAAACTGTTTTTT. The chain recombines TRBV6-1 with TRBJ1-4; D is uncertain. Trimming removed 5 bases from V and 4 bases from J, with 2 bases in between. Per germline, CDR1 MNHNS and CDR2 SASEGT. The CDR3 is made up of 11 amino acids.

This chain connects TRBV4-2 to TRBJ2-3; no clear D. Per germline, CDR1 LGHNA and CDR2 YNFKEQ. The CDR3 sequence is 14 residues long. V was cut by 0 bases and J by 0 bases, with 4 bases left in between. As DNA, the CDR3 is TGTGCCAGCAGCCAAGATCGGAGCACAGATACGCAGTATTTT. Residues: CASSQDRSTDTQYF.